This passage covers 21 T cell receptor beta chains from one sample sequenced in a study of neurological immune-mediated disorders. A single record per CDR3 protein comes from TCRdb applying MiXCR to the 5' RACE reads. The sample yields 130,000 or so distinct CDR3 sequences, roughly 3.2% seen once. What was sequenced was PBMCs. Source of these receptors: a woman in her twenties or thirties with multiple sclerosis.

Ten or more counts support this clonotype. This sequence joins TRBV7-2 and TRBJ2-2; D remains unclear. The CDR3 loop spans 15 amino acids. V was trimmed by 7 bases and J by 3 bases, leaving 15 bases between them. CDR1 is SGHTA and CDR2 is FQGNSA in the germline V gene. The chain's CDR3 is CASTKDLRDTGELFF. CDR3 bases: TGTGCCAGCACCAAGGACCTTCGGGACACCGGGGAGCTGTTTTTT.

In its sample, this clonotype was seen many times. The rearrangement joins TRBV20-1 to TRBJ2-1; 9 bases agree with TRBD2. Germline lookup yields CDR1 DFQATT and CDR2 SNEGSKA (reference sequence). This CDR3 comprises 17 residues. J gave up 4 bases and V 6 bases, and 16 bases lay outside the gene matches. CDR3 DNA sequence: TGCAGTGCCGGATTAGCGGGAGCCCTATCCCCGTACAATGAGCAGTTCTTC. The encoded protein is CSAGLAGALSPYNEQFF.

This clonotype was observed at least ten times. The chain combines TRBV30 with TRBJ2-3; D is perhaps TRBD1 (5 bases). The CDR3 is 14 residues long. Trimming took off 0 bases at V and 1 base at J, with 8 bases between the two ends. Germline V gene sequence: CDR1 GTSNPN, CDR2 SVGIG (reference sequence). The CDR3 DNA is TGTGCCTGGAGTGTAGGGGCAGGCACAGATACGCAGTATTTT. As protein: CAWSVGAGTDTQYF.

In this sample, this clonotype turned up many times. The chain links TRBV20-1 to TRBJ2-1; 7 nucleotides align to TRBD2. Germline trimming cut 4 bases from V and 4 bases from J; bases unmatched to any gene: 4. Germline V gives CDR1 DFQATT, CDR2 SNEGSKA (reference sequence). CDR3 size: 13 residues. CDR3: CSATSGYYNEQFF. CDR3 nucleotide sequence: TGCAGTGCTACTAGCGGATATTACAATGAGCAGTTCTTC.

This clonotype came up many times. The V gene is TRBV12-3 or TRBV12-4, the J gene TRBJ2-7; TRBD2 might be the D (6 bases). The CDR3 extends over 17 amino acids. With 3 bases removed from V and 3 bases from J, the gap between germline ends came to 21 bases. The CDR3: CASSFRLETDYYYEQYF. The CDR3 DNA sequence: TGTGCCAGCAGTTTTCGGCTGGAAACGGACTACTACTACGAGCAGTACTTC.

This clonotype was recorded many times. This chain uses TRBV10-1 with TRBJ2-3; 7 nucleotides align to TRBD2. The CDR3 extends over 15 amino acids. The germline CDR1 and CDR2 sequences are WNHNN and SYGVQD (reference sequence). V lost 3 bases and J lost 2; bases outside the gene matches: 5. The CDR3 nucleotides read TGCGCCAGCAGTGAACGGCGGGGGTACACAGATACGCAGTATTTT. Its translation is CASSERRGYTDTQYF.

There are many counts of this clonotype. The rearrangement uses TRBV2 and TRBJ1-6; possible D gene TRBD1, 6 bases. V dropped 5 bases and J dropped 8 bases, with 10 bases sitting between them. Germline V gene data show CDR1 as SNHLY and CDR2 as FYNNEI. This CDR3 region has 13 residues. CDR3 sequence reads: CASSRTEDSPLHF. The CDR3 DNA reads TGTGCCAGCAGTAGGACAGAAGATTCACCCCTCCACTTT.

This clonotype occurred many times. V gene TRBV10-3 combines with J gene TRBJ2-1, with D uncertain. The CDR3 extends over 18 amino acids. The ends were cut back, 5 bases at V and 2 bases at J, with 22 bases in the middle. CDR1 is ENHRY, CDR2 SYGVKD, per germline. CDR3: CAISPRASKEIPYNEQFF. CDR3 nucleotides: TGTGCCATCAGTCCACGGGCCTCGAAGGAGATCCCCTACAATGAGCAGTTCTTC.

This clonotype has a count of ten or more. The junction departs from the called germline gene at one end, perhaps through a read error. This chain joins TRBV5-1 and TRBJ2-1, with 13 bases lining up with TRBD2. The CDR3 has 15 residues. The germline V gene has CDR1 SGHRS and CDR2 YFSETQ. The CDR3 protein is CASSLAGTSGAPEVF. The CDR3 DNA sequence: TGCGCCAGCAGCTTGGCCGGGACTAGCGGGGCACCGGAGGTCTTC.

This clonotype was counted ten times or more. The V gene is TRBV7-7, the J gene TRBJ2-7; either TRBD1 or TRBD2 may fit D (6 bases each). V was clipped by 6 bases and J by 3 bases, with 21 bases between them. The germline CDR1 and CDR2 sequences are SSHAT and FNYEAQ (reference sequence). This CDR3 is built from 16 residues. The CDR3 DNA is TGTGCCAGCAGAACATCATGGGGGGACACTCACTACGAGCAGTACTTC. Its translation is CASRTSWGDTHYEQYF.

This clonotype has at least ten counts. The chain couples TRBV7-8 to TRBJ2-5, with D possibly being TRBD2 (6 bases). Germline CDR1 and CDR2: SGHVS and FQNEAQ. CDR3 size: 14 residues. Trimming removed 0 bases from V and 4 bases from J, with 9 bases in between. CDR3 residues: CASSLAGGRETQYF. The CDR3 DNA reads as TGTGCCAGCAGCTTAGCGGGAGGAAGAGAGACCCAGTACTTC.

This chain links TRBV7-6 with TRBJ2-1; unclear D gene. Germline V gene sequence: CDR1 SGHVS, CDR2 FNYEAQ. The CDR3 loop spans 12 amino acids. Trimming stripped 6 bases from V and 6 bases from J, with 9 bases between. The CDR3 DNA reads as TGTGCCAGCAGTATCCCCCCCAATGAGCAGTTCTTC. As protein: CASSIPPNEQFF.

The sample holds many counts of this clonotype. The chain is built from TRBV5-1 and TRBJ1-2; no clear D gene. V gave up 0 bases and J gave up 4 bases, with 4 bases separating them. Germline-derived CDR1 and CDR2 are SGHRS and YFSETQ. CDR3 length equals 12 residues. DNA of the CDR3: TGCGCCAGCAGCTTGGGGACCTATGGCTACACCTTC. Amino acids: CASSLGTYGYTF.

This sequence joins TRBV6-5 and TRBJ2-7; 7 bases are a match to TRBD1. The CDR3 has 14 residues. Trimming took 6 bases from V and 6 from J; bases not matched to a gene: 11. The germline V gene has CDR1 MNHEY and CDR2 SVGAGI. In DNA, the CDR3 is TGTGCCAGCAGGCGGACGGGACAGAGAGGCGAGCAGTACTTC. This codes for CASRRTGQRGEQYF.

On this clonotype itself: A much larger clone differs from this one at a single base, so this may be a read error. The J gene is TRBJ2-7, the V gene TRBV12-5; TRBD2 agrees at 11 bases. This CDR3 is built from 16 residues. With V trimmed by 2 bases and J by 7 bases, 10 bases remained unmatched. CDR1 is LGHNT and CDR2 is FRNRAP in the germline V gene. CDR3 in amino acids: CASGLLHSGRAKEQYF. CDR3 nucleotide sequence: TGTGCTAGTGGTTTGCTCCATAGCGGGAGGGCCAAAGAGCAGTACTTC.

This clonotype was recorded many times. This chain connects TRBV4-3 to TRBJ2-7; D is uncertain. The CDR3 extends over 15 amino acids. V was trimmed by 0 bases and J by 0 bases, leaving 9 bases between them. Germline V gene data show CDR1 as LGHNA and CDR2 as YSLEER. CDR3 coding DNA: TGCGCCAGCAGCCAAGAGGCGGCCGTCTCCTACGAGCAGTACTTC. Protein: CASSQEAAVSYEQYF.

Many counts were recorded for this clonotype. This chain uses TRBV5-1 with TRBJ2-2, with 13 bases aligning to TRBD2. With 0 bases clipped from V and 7 bases from J, the junction kept 12 bases outside the gene matches. Germline CDR1 reads SGHRS; CDR2 reads YFSETQ. CDR3 size: 19 residues. CDR3 amino acids: CASSLGTWTSGRGGGELFF. The CDR3 DNA reads as TGCGCCAGCAGCTTGGGGACCTGGACTAGCGGGAGAGGAGGCGGGGAGCTGTTTTTT.

This clonotype was observed at least ten times. The chain has TRBV5-6 and TRBJ2-7; D call uncertain. V gave up 1 base and J gave up 5 bases, with 7 bases separating them. Germline CDR1 reads SGHDT; CDR2 reads YYEEEE. The CDR3 spans 12 residues. As DNA, the CDR3 is TGTGCCAGCAGCTTGCCCCTTCACGAGCAGTACTTC. It specifies CASSLPLHEQYF.

This clonotype was detected many times. The chain recombines TRBV20-1 with TRBJ2-7; D is undetermined. Germline V gene data show CDR1 as DFQATT and CDR2 as SNEGSKA (reference sequence). The CDR3 has 13 amino acids. V lost 0 bases and J 3 bases, leaving 9 bases between the germline ends. In DNA, the CDR3 is TGCAGTGCTAGAGATAGGCCCGACTACGAGCAGTACTTC. Amino acid sequence: CSARDRPDYEQYF.

This clonotype has ten or more counts. The chain has TRBV5-1 and TRBJ1-1; no clear D gene. Trimming left V 2 bases short and J 1 base short, with 9 bases between. CDR3 length: 14 amino acids. Germline assignment: CDR1 SGHRS and CDR2 YFSETQ. The CDR3 DNA sequence: TGCGCCAGCAGCTTAACATTGACGAACACTGAAGCTTTCTTT. It encodes CASSLTLTNTEAFF.

J is TRBJ2-3 and V is TRBV6-6, with TRBD2 matching 16 bases. This CDR3 is 19 amino acids long. V shed 4 bases and J 6 bases; nucleotides not matched to a gene: 13. Germline-derived CDR1 and CDR2 are MNHNY and SVGAGI (reference sequence). As DNA, the CDR3 is TGTGCCAGCAGTTCCGGGACTAGCGGGGGGGCCATGTCCATGGATACGCAGTATTTT. Residues: CASSSGTSGGAMSMDTQYF.